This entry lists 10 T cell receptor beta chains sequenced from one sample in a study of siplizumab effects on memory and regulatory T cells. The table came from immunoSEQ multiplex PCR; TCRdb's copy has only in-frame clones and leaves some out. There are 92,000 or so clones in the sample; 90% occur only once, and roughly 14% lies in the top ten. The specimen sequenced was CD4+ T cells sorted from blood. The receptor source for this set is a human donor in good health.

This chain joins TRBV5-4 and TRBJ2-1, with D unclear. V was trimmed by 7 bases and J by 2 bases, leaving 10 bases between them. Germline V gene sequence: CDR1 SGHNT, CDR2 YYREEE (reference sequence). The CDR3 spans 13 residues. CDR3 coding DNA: TGTGCCAGCTCTGGCGGAGCCTACAATGAGCAGTTCTTC. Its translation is CASSGGAYNEQFF.

CDR3 region: CASSSPHEQFF. CDR3 nucleotides: TGTGCCAGCAGCTCGCCACACGAGCAGTTCTTC. This chain uses TRBV9 with TRBJ2-1, with unresolved D. V was clipped by 4 bases and J by 10 bases, with 9 bases between them. Germline-derived CDR1 and CDR2 are SGDLS and YYNGEE. The CDR3 spans 11 residues. Using reference TRBV9 and TRBJ2-1 for the parts outside the CDR3, the full variable domain is DSGVTQTPKHLITATGQRVTLRCSPRSGDLSVYWYQQSLDQGLQFLIQYYNGEERAKGNILERFSAQQFPDLHSELNLSSLELGDSALYFCASSSPHEQFFGPGTRLTVL.

CDR3 protein: CASSLGQSHTGELFF. DNA of the CDR3: TGCGCCAGCAGCTTGGGACAGAGTCACACCGGGGAGCTGTTTTTT. The rearrangement links TRBV5-1 to TRBJ2-2; tentative D call: TRBD1 (5 bases). Germline lookup yields CDR1 SGHRS and CDR2 YFSETQ. Trimming took 0 bases from V and 3 from J, leaving 9 bases between them. CDR3 size: 15 residues.

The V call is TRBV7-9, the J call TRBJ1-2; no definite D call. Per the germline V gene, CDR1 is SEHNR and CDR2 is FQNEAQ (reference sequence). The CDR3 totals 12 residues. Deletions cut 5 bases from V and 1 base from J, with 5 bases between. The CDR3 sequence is CASSPLNYGYTF. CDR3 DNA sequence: TGTGCCAGCAGCCCACTTAACTATGGCTACACCTTC.

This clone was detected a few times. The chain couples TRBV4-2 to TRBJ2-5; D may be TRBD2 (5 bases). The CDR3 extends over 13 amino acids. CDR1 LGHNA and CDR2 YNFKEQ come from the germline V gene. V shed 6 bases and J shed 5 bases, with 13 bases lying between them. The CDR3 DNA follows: TGTGCCAGCAGTCAGCCCCCGGGGGAGACCCAGTACTTC. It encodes CASSQPPGETQYF.

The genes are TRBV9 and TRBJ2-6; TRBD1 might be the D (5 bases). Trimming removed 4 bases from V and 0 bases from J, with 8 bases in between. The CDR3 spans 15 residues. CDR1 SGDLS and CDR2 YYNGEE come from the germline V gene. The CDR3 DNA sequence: TGTGCCAGCAGCCGACAGCCCTCTGGGGCCAACGTCCTGACTTTC. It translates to CASSRQPSGANVLTF.

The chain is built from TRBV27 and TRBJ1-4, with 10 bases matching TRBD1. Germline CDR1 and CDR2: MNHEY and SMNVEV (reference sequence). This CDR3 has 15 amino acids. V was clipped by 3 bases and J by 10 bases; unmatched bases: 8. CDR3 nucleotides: TGTGCCAGCAGTTTGGAGGGGACAGGGGTAAGAAAACTGTTTTTT. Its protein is CASSLEGTGVRKLFF.

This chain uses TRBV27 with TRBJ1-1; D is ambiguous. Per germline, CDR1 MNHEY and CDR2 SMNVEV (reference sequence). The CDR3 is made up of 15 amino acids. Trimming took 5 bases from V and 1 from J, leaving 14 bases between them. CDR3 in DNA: TGTGCCAGCAGTCCCTTCCCACGTAGGAACACTGAAGCTTTCTTT. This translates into CASSPFPRRNTEAFF.

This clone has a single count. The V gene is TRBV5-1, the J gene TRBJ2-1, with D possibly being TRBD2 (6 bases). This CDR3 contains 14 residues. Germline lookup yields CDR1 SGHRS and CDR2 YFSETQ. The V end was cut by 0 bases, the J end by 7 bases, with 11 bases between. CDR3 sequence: CASSLGRERNEQFF. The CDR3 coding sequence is TGCGCCAGCAGCTTGGGACGGGAGCGTAATGAGCAGTTCTTC.

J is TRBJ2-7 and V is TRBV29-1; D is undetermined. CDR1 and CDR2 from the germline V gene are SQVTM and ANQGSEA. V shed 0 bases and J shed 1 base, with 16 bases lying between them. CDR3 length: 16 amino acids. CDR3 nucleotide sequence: TGCAGCGTTGAAGATCTTTTCGAAGAAAAATCCTACGAGCAGTACTTC. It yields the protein CSVEDLFEEKSYEQYF.